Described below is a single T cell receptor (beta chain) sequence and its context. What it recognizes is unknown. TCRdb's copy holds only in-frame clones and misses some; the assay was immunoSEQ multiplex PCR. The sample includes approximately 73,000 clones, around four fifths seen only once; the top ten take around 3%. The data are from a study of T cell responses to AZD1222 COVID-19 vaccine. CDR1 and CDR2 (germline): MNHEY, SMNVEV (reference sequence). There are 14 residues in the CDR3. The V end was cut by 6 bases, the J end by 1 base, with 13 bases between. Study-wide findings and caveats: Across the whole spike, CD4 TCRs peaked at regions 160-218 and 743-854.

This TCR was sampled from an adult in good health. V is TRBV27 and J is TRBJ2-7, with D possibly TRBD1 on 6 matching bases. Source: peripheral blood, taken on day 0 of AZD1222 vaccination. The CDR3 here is CASSPRGGSYEQYF. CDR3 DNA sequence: TGTGCCAGCAGCCCCAGGGGCGGTTCCTACGAGCAGTACTTC.